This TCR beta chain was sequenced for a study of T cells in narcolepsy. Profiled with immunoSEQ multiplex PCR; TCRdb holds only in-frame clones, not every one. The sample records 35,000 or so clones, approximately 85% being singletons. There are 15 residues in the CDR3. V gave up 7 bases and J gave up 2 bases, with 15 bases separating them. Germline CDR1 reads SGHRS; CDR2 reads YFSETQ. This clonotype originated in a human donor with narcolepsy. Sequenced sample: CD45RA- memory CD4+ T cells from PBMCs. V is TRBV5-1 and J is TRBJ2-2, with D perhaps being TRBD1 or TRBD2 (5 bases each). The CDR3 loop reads CASSQGDLNTGELFF. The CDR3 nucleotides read TGCGCCAGCTCCCAAGGGGACCTAAACACCGGGGAGCTGTTTTTT.